A selection of T cell receptor beta chains follows, all from one sample in a study of blood T cell repertoires in COVID-19. Assay used: immunoSEQ multiplex PCR; TCRdb lists only in-frame clones, some missing. Of roughly 300,000 clones in the sample, 89% are singletons; the top ten hold roughly 6.7%. Sequencing was carried out using peripheral blood. These receptors were taken from a young man who had recovered from COVID-19. Both conserved end residues are part of each CDR3. The order of the fields is clone size, V gene, J gene, D gene, CDR3 protein, CDR3 DNA. D genes are given only for firm matches. Only some rows state a clone size, as once, few, many or a class for expanded clones.

clone_size: once; v_call: TRBV4-1; j_call: TRBJ2-1; d_call: TRBD1; cdr3_aa: CASSQDPGQGWNEQFF; cdr3_nt: TGCGCCAGCAGCCAAGATCCGGGACAGGGCTGGAATGAGCAGTTCTTC
clone_size: -; v_call: TRBV6-1; j_call: TRBJ2-7; d_call: -; cdr3_aa: CASSEIPGGGKVTYEQYF; cdr3_nt: TGTGCCAGCAGTGAAATCCCGGGTGGGGGCAAGGTTACCTACGAGCAGTACTTC
clone_size: -; v_call: TRBV6-5; j_call: TRBJ2-7; d_call: TRBD2; cdr3_aa: CASSYAGGKSYEQYF; cdr3_nt: TGTGCCAGCAGTTACGCGGGGGGAAAATCCTACGAGCAGTACTTC
clone_size: -; v_call: TRBV6-4; j_call: TRBJ1-6; d_call: -; cdr3_aa: CASTGQPSSPLHF; cdr3_nt: TGTGCCAGCACTGGACAGCCTAGTTCACCCCTCCACTTT
clone_size: -; v_call: TRBV18; j_call: TRBJ2-7; d_call: TRBD2; cdr3_aa: CASSGTSGGFEQYF; cdr3_nt: TGTGCCAGCTCTGGGACTAGCGGGGGGTTCGAGCAGTACTTC
clone_size: -; v_call: TRBV18; j_call: TRBJ2-5; d_call: TRBD2; cdr3_aa: CASSPRLAGAHQETQYF; cdr3_nt: TGTGCCAGCTCACCACGACTAGCGGGGGCCCACCAAGAGACCCAGTACTTC
clone_size: -; v_call: TRBV9; j_call: TRBJ2-1; d_call: TRBD2; cdr3_aa: CASSLGGGGANEQFF; cdr3_nt: TGTGCCAGCAGCCTAGGCGGCGGGGGGGCAAATGAGCAGTTCTTC
clone_size: -; v_call: TRBV11-2; j_call: TRBJ1-2; d_call: TRBD1; cdr3_aa: CASSPGQGRPYGYTF; cdr3_nt: TGTGCCAGCAGCCCCGGACAGGGAAGACCCTATGGCTACACCTTC
clone_size: -; v_call: TRBV11-2; j_call: TRBJ2-5; d_call: TRBD1; cdr3_aa: CASSLGTQGWETQYF; cdr3_nt: TGTGCCAGCAGCTTAGGAACACAGGGGTGGGAGACCCAGTACTTC
clone_size: few; v_call: TRBV7-9; j_call: TRBJ2-1; d_call: TRBD1; cdr3_aa: CASSLGQGYNEQFF; cdr3_nt: TGTGCCAGCAGCTTAGGACAGGGGTACAATGAGCAGTTCTTC
clone_size: few; v_call: TRBV5-1; j_call: TRBJ1-2; d_call: TRBD1; cdr3_aa: CASSSQGATGYGYTF; cdr3_nt: TGCGCCAGCAGCTCCCAGGGGGCGACGGGCTATGGCTACACCTTC
clone_size: -; v_call: TRBV30; j_call: TRBJ1-2; d_call: TRBD1; cdr3_aa: CAWEDRGLGYTF; cdr3_nt: TGTGCCTGGGAGGACAGGGGGCTCGGCTACACCTTC
clone_size: -; v_call: TRBV5-1; j_call: TRBJ2-7; d_call: TRBD2; cdr3_aa: CASGKAGGYEQYF; cdr3_nt: TGCGCCAGCGGAAAAGCGGGAGGATACGAGCAGTACTTC
clone_size: -; v_call: TRBV19; j_call: TRBJ1-3; d_call: -; cdr3_aa: CASRLPGDTIYF; cdr3_nt: TGTGCCAGTAGGCTCCCGGGGGACACCATATATTTT